The next 16 T cell receptor beta chains were all read from a single sample in a study of Graves' ophthalmopathy and Graves' hyperthyroidism. The authors amplified TCR beta CDR3 regions from RNA transcripts. Second-round multiplex PCR came after first-round RT-PCR with HTBI primers. MiXCR, run by TCRdb on the multiplex PCR reads, gives a single entry per CDR3 protein. The repertoire includes some 48,000 distinct CDR3 sequences, less than 65% of them detected once, and about 25% sits in the top ten. The source material was peripheral blood. These receptors originate from an adult man with Graves' ophthalmopathy.

This clonotype was observed a few times. The chain is built from TRBV7-3 and TRBJ1-2, with TRBD1 matching over 10 bases. This CDR3 contains 14 residues. The germline gives CDR1 SGHTA, CDR2 FQGTGA. V shed 4 bases, J shed 12 bases, and the junction held 11 bases outside the gene matches. For the CDR3, the DNA is TGTGCCAGCAGCTCCGGTGGGACAGGGGTAATTCACACCTTC. Translated, it gives CASSSGGTGVIHTF.

The V gene is TRBV20-1, the J gene TRBJ2-7; 12 nucleotides align to TRBD2. Trimming removed 6 bases from V and 4 bases from J; junction bases left unmatched: 1. Germline V gene data show CDR1 as DFQATT and CDR2 as SNEGSKA (reference sequence). CDR3 length equals 12 residues. The CDR3 nucleotides are TGCAGTGCGGGGACTAGCGGGTACGAGCAGTACTTC. Its protein is CSAGTSGYEQYF.

The sample holds one count of this clonotype. The chain couples TRBV10-3 to TRBJ1-2; no definite D call. CDR3 length: 14 amino acids. In germline, CDR1 is ENHRY, CDR2 SYGVKD. The V end lost 2 bases, the J end lost 0 bases, and 7 bases lay between the germline ends. CDR3 DNA sequence: TGTGCCATCAGTGAGAACACAGCTAACTATGGCTACACCTTC. Its translation is CAISENTANYGYTF.

The table lists this clonotype with many counts. J is TRBJ2-1 and V is TRBV20-1; D remains ambiguous. V lost 6 bases, J lost 2 bases, and 14 bases lay in between. Germline V gene lookup returns CDR1 DFQATT and CDR2 SNEGSKA (reference sequence). The CDR3 is made up of 14 amino acids. In nucleotides, the CDR3 is TGCAGTGCCAATTTGGCCCAGACCTACAATGAGCAGTTCTTC. It encodes CSANLAQTYNEQFF.

A note on this clonotype: A much larger clonotype is one base distant, so this may be a read error. The conserved closing phenylalanine or tryptophan is absent in this CDR3, likely reflecting a read error. The rearrangement uses TRBV6-6 and TRBJ2-7; the D is unclear. Germline V lookup: CDR1 MNHNY, CDR2 SVGAGI (reference sequence). The ends were cut back, 6 bases at V and 1 base at J, with 7 bases in the middle. The length of the CDR3 is 12 residues. The CDR3 reads CASRDLSYEQYL. The CDR3 DNA is TGTGCCAGCAGGGACCTTTCCTACGAGCAGTACCTC.

The chain uses TRBV9 and TRBJ1-5; a possible D gene is TRBD1 (5 bases). Looked up from germline, CDR1 is SGDLS and CDR2 is YYNGEE. The CDR3 covers 16 residues. Between the trimmed V and J ends, which lost 3 bases and 5 bases, there was a span of 18 bases. CDR3 bases: TGTGCCAGCAGCGGCGGGGGAGGGTTCTCCGATCAGCCCCAGCATTTT. It codes for CASSGGGGFSDQPQHF.

This clonotype was recorded a few times. V and J are TRBV24-1 and TRBJ1-1, with a tentative D call TRBD1 (6 bases). The CDR3 has 13 residues. Deletions cut 7 bases from V and 1 base from J, with 9 bases between. The germline V gene has CDR1 KGHDR and CDR2 SFDVKD. CDR3 bases: TGTGCCACCAGCCCAGGGGCGAACACTGAAGCTTTCTTT. It yields the protein CATSPGANTEAFF.

The chain has TRBV9 and TRBJ2-1; D not resolved. The CDR3 is made up of 14 amino acids. Deletions cut 2 bases from V and 5 bases from J, with 11 bases between. Per the germline V gene, CDR1 is SGDLS and CDR2 is YYNGEE. The CDR3 nucleotides read TGTGCCAGCAGCGTCCTTCTGACGAACAATGAGCAGTTCTTC. This encodes CASSVLLTNNEQFF.

Of note for this clonotype: Relative to the germline gene, one junction end is altered; a read error may explain this. The rearrangement links TRBV2 to TRBJ2-7, with 7 bases aligning to TRBD2. The CDR3 length is 15 residues. Germline V gene sequence: CDR1 SNHLY, CDR2 FYNNEI. The CDR3 is CASSDTLAVAYERYF. DNA of the CDR3: TGTGCCAGCAGTGATACGCTAGCGGTTGCCTACGAGCGGTACTTC. The entire variable domain, with the rest obtained from reference TRBV2 and TRBJ2-7, is as follows: EPEVTQTPSHQVTQMGQEVILRCVPISNHLYFYWYRQILGQKVEFLVSFYNNEISEKSEIFDDQFSVERPDGSNFTLKIRSTKLEDSAMYFCASSDTLAVAYERYFGPGTRLTVT.

V usage is TRBV7-9 and J usage is TRBJ1-1; tentative D call: TRBD1 (5 bases). Per germline, CDR1 SEHNR and CDR2 FQNEAQ (reference sequence). CDR3 length: 14 residues. Deletions cut 3 bases from V and 2 bases from J, with 10 bases between. The CDR3 bases are TGTGCCAGCAGCTTCGTTGGGGGAAACACTGAAGCTTTCTTT. This sequence encodes CASSFVGGNTEAFF.

This chain links TRBV7-9 with TRBJ1-3; no definite D call. This CDR3 region has 14 residues. Looked up from germline, CDR1 is SEHNR and CDR2 is FQNEAQ (reference sequence). V shed 1 base and J shed 4 bases, with 8 bases lying between them. CDR3 coding DNA: TGTGCCAGCAGCTTAGGCTCAACGGGAAACACCATATATTTT. It codes for CASSLGSTGNTIYF.

This clonotype was detected many times. This chain connects TRBV7-2 to TRBJ1-4, with TRBD1 matching 8 bases. The germline V gene encodes CDR1 SGHTA and CDR2 FQGNSA. This CDR3 is 16 amino acids long. The J segment lost 7 bases and the V segment lost 5 bases, leaving 12 bases of the junction unmatched. The CDR3: CASSPGRTGFGEKLFF. The CDR3 DNA is TGTGCCAGCAGCCCCGGAAGGACAGGGTTTGGTGAAAAACTGTTTTTT.

By share, this clonotype ranks as medium-sized. The V gene is TRBV7-6, the J gene TRBJ1-3, with 8 bases matching TRBD1. The CDR3 sequence is 13 residues long. Trimming at V came to 10 bases and at J to 2 bases, leaving 4 bases not matched to a gene. Looked up from germline, CDR1 is SGHVS and CDR2 is FNYEAQ. The CDR3 spells CATATGAGNTIYF. In DNA form, the CDR3 reads TGTGCCACCGCGACAGGGGCTGGAAACACCATATATTTT.

The chain carries TRBV7-9 and TRBJ1-2, with a possible D match to TRBD1 (5 bases). V lost 1 base and J lost 8, with 14 bases in between. Germline lookup yields CDR1 SEHNR and CDR2 FQNEAQ (reference sequence). This CDR3 contains 14 residues. As DNA, the CDR3 is TGTGCCAGCAGCTTAGTACGGGGGATTAGCGGCTACACCTTC. Protein sequence: CASSLVRGISGYTF.

Many counts were recorded for this clonotype. In nucleotides, the CDR3 is TGTGCCAGCAGCCCGCGGACTAGCGGGAGGGCCTTCGTCACAGATACGCAGTATTTT. It codes for CASSPRTSGRAFVTDTQYF. The chain recombines TRBV7-9 with TRBJ2-3; 15 nucleotides agree with TRBD2. The CDR3 has 19 residues. The germline CDR1 and CDR2 sequences are SEHNR and FQNEAQ (reference sequence). The trim removed 5 bases at V and 2 bases at J, leaving 11 bases unmatched.

This clonotype was picked up a small number of times. The V and J genes are TRBV10-3 and TRBJ1-2; 7 bases align to TRBD1. V lost 4 bases and J lost 6; bases outside the gene matches: 5. From germline, CDR1 is ENHRY and CDR2 SYGVKD. The CDR3 has 13 amino acids. The CDR3 DNA follows: TGTGCCATCAGTGTTACAGGGGCGGATGGCTACACCTTC. It codes for CAISVTGADGYTF.